This T cell receptor (beta chain) was identified during a study of TIL therapy for anti-PD-1-resistant metastatic lung cancer. This was the immunoSEQ v3 assay. The assay was immunoSEQ multiplex PCR, and TCRdb's table has in-frame clones only and misses some. The table has approximately 11,000 clones, 58% seen once. This clone is categorized as large. This sample's time point: pre-treatment sample, taken before nivolumab and TIL therapy. Most excised metastases sampled were pleural nodules or supraclavicular lymph nodes. V was cut by 3 bases and J by 2 bases, with 7 bases left in between. Germline V CDR1 and CDR2: KGHSH, LQKENI. CDR3 size: 13 residues.

This chain uses TRBV18 with TRBJ1-2; D gene unclear. The sequenced sample was tumor tissue, obtained at baseline. This clonotype was obtained from a person between 25 and 80 years old with non-small cell lung cancer. The CDR3 DNA reads as TGTGCCAGCTCACCGACGGGCAACTATGGCTACACCTTC. Translation gives CASSPTGNYGYTF.